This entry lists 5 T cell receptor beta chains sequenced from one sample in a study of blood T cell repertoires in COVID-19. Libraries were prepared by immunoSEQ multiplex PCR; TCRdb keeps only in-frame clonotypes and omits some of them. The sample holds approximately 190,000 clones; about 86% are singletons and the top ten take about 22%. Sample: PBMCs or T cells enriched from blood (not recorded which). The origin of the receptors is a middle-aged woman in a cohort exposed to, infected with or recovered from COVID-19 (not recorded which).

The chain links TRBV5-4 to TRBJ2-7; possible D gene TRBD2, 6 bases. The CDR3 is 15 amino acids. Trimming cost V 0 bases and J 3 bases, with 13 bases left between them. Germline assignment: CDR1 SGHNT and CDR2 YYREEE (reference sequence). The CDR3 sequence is CASSLGSGALYEQYF. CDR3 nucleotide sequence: TGTGCCAGCAGCTTGGGTAGCGGAGCACTCTACGAGCAGTACTTC.

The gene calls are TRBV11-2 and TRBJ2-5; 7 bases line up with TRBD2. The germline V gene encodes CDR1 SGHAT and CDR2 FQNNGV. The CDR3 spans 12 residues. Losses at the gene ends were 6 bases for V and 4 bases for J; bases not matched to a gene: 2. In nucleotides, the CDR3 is TGTGCCAGCAGAACGGGGGGAGAGACCCAGTACTTC. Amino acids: CASRTGGETQYF.

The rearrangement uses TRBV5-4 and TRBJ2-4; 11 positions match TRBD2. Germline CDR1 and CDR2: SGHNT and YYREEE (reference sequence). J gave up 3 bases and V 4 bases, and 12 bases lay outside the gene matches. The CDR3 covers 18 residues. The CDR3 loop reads CASSRGLAEGNLKNIQYF. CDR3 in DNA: TGTGCCAGCAGCAGGGGACTAGCGGAAGGTAACCTCAAAAACATTCAGTACTTC.

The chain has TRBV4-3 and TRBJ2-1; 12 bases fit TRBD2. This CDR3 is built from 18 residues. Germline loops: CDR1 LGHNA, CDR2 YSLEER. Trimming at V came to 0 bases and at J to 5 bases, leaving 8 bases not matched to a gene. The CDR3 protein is CASSQDWLAGGPDNEQFF. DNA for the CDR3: TGCGCCAGCAGCCAAGACTGGCTAGCGGGAGGGCCTGACAATGAGCAGTTCTTC.

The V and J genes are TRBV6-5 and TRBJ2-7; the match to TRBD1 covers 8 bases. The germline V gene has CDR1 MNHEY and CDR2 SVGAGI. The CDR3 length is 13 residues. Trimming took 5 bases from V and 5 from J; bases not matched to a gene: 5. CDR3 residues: CASSLRGRNEQYF. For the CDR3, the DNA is TGTGCCAGCAGTCTCAGGGGGCGGAACGAGCAGTACTTC.